The rows below give T cell receptor beta chains drawn from one sample of a study of identical twins. Each CDR3 protein is one row after TCRdb ran MiXCR on the 5' RACE reads. This sample has 570,000 or so distinct CDR3 sequences, with approximately 10% found just once. These same data were also listed under a study on yellow fever vaccine responses in identical twins.

Sequencing used PBMCs. All receptors come from a woman aged 18-29 years in good health. CDR3s include the opening cysteine and the closing phenylalanine or tryptophan. The order of the fields is J gene, clone size, V gene, CDR3 protein. Where a row states a size, it is once, few, many or the class of an expanded clone; other rows omit it.

TRBJ2-3	.	TRBV28	CASSLGAGGVTDTQYF
TRBJ2-7	.	TRBV7-3	CASSYSLGGGYEQYF
TRBJ2-7	many	TRBV15	CATSRGKAGYEGGPYEQYF
TRBJ2-2	few	TRBV6-1	CASSVTSGRAGGELFF
TRBJ1-3	many	TRBV6-2/TRBV6-3	CASSYRTGRTNINTIYF
TRBJ2-7	few	TRBV20-1	CSAKTGTGGFEQYF
TRBJ2-2	.	TRBV28	CAGTRGSSGGPINPGELFF
TRBJ2-2	few	TRBV4-3	CASSQDRGLANTGELFF
TRBJ2-5	.	TRBV29-1	CSVEDLMGTGWETQYF
TRBJ2-2	many	TRBV29-1	CSVEDLKTGGSTGELFF
TRBJ2-1	.	TRBV15	CATSRYRGQNNEQFF
TRBJ2-3	few	TRBV7-9	CASSLEGGGTDTQYF
TRBJ2-5	many	TRBV5-1	CASSWGETQYF
TRBJ1-1	many	TRBV12-3/TRBV12-4	CASSFGGQGSFF
TRBJ2-6	many	TRBV27	CASSPSHSGANVLTF
TRBJ2-1	.	TRBV29-1	CSVARGFSYNEQFF
TRBJ2-7	few	TRBV20-1	CSAPPGTRSISNYEQYF
TRBJ1-1	few	TRBV5-1	CASSLEGTLGTEAFF
TRBJ2-6	.	TRBV7-9	CASSLVGPTGANVLTF
TRBJ1-2	many	TRBV20-1	CSAQAHRGGKDGYTF
TRBJ2-7	few	TRBV6-5	CASSYSTAGGPEYF
TRBJ2-2	.	TRBV3-1	CASSQGVGDRTGELFF
TRBJ2-2	few	TRBV10-3	CAIRTSNTGELFF
TRBJ2-7	.	TRBV20-1	CSARDQRRRLYEQYF
TRBJ1-2	.	TRBV10-3	CATSEPRGTGNGGYTF
TRBJ2-4	many	TRBV5-1	CASSLGAEGSIQYF
TRBJ1-5	many	TRBV28	CASSSLGLGDGSNQPQHF
TRBJ1-1	.	TRBV9	CASSARQGGNTEAFF
TRBJ1-5	many	TRBV12-3/TRBV12-4	CASSRTEGLNQPQHF